This T cell receptor beta chain was captured by sequencing in a study of blood T cell repertoires in COVID-19. Trimming stripped 5 bases from V and 8 bases from J, with 15 bases between. This CDR3 contains 14 residues. Per germline, CDR1 MRHNA and CDR2 SNTAGT. The Seattle site enrolled patients during active infection and followed them longitudinally. TCRdb keeps only in-frame clones here, not all; method: immunoSEQ multiplex PCR. The sample shows over 150,000 clones, roughly 94% of them seen only once. The chain couples TRBV6-4 to TRBJ1-4, with TRBD1 as a possible D gene (5 bases). This TCR was recovered from a man younger than 40 with COVID-19, enrolled during active disease. Sequencing was done on a sample of peripheral blood. The CDR3 here is CASSYGGFDEKLFF. Written as DNA, the CDR3 is TGTGCCAGCAGTTACGGGGGTTTCGACGAAAAACTGTTTTTT.